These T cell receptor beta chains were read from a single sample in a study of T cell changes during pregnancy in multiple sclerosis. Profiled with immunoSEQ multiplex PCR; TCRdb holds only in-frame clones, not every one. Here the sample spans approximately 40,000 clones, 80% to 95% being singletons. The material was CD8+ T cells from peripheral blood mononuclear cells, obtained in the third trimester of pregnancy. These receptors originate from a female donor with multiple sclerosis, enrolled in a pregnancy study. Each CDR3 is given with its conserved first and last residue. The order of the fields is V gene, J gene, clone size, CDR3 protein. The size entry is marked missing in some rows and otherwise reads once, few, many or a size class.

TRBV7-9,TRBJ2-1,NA,CASRANRGSYNEQFF
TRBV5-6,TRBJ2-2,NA,CASRQTGVQAGELFF
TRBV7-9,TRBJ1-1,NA,CASSSGSVVGTEAFF
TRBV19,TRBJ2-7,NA,CASSPGLAGFYEQYF
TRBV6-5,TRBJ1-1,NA,CASSFGQGEMNTEAFF
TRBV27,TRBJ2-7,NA,CASSLVGSYEQYF
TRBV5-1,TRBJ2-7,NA,CASSLGAKEVSYEQYF
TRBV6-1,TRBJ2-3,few,CASSGGLEADTQYF
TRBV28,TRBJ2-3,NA,CASNMAGREITDTQYF
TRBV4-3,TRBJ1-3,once,CASSPSSYSGNTIYF
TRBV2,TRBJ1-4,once,CASRKQGTNEKLFF
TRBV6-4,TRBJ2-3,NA,CASSETSGSRGDTQYF
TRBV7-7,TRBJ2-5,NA,CASSRRGGRQETQYF
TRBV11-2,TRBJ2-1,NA,CASSPPSYNEQFF
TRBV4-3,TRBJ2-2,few,CASSQDPGNTGELFF
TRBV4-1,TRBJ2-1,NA,CASSQVSSEYNEQFF
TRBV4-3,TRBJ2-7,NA,CASSWGTSGFSSYEQYF
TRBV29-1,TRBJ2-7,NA,CSGLGLAGKAAYEQYF
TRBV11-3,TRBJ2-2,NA,CASTDRNTGELFF
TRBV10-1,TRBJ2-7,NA,CASLQRTGGSAGEQYF
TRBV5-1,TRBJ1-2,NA,CARRRTGATPYYGYTF
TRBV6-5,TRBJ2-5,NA,CASGPQQETQYF
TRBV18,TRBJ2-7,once,CASSPTGNEQYF
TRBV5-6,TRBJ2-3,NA,CASSTGTSGSTDTQYF
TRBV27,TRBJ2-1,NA,CASSDDWRAYNEQFF
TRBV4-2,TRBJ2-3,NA,CASSQDQASGTDTQYF
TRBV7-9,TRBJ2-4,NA,CASSSSGTIAKNIQYF
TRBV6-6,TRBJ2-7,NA,CASSYPGQGAYEQYF
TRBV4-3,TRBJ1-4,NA,CASSQDQRQGAEKLFF
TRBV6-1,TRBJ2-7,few,CASSVSGEAYEQYF
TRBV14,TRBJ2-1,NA,CASSRGTLYNEQFF
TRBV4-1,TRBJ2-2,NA,CASSQDPTARELGELFF
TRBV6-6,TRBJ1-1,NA,CASLAGNTEAFF
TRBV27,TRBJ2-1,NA,CASRQTSGRTYNEQFF
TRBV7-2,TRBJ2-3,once,CASSLTSPDTQYF
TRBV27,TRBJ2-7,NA,CASSLQGSSYEQYF
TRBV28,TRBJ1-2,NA,CASITGGYGYTF
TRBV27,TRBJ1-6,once,CASSSLYYNSPLHF
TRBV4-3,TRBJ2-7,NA,CASSHSGTSGYYEQYF
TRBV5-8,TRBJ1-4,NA,CASSSPRDFDEKLFF
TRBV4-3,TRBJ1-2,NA,CASSLHAGQVNYGYTF
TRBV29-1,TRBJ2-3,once,CSVKDVAGGRTDTQYF